These 2 T cell receptor beta chains originate from one sample sequenced in a study of blood T cell repertoires in COVID-19. Clones were read by immunoSEQ multiplex PCR, and TCRdb kept only the in-frame ones, dropping some. The repertoire holds 70,000 to 90,000 clones, with roughly 80% as singletons. Sequenced input: peripheral blood. The receptors were sampled from a human donor in a cohort sampled during active COVID-19.

The chain is built from TRBV5-1 and TRBJ2-3; 10 bases map to TRBD2. The V gene's germline CDR1 is SGHRS and CDR2 YFSETQ. J gave up 4 bases and V 3 bases, and 11 bases lay outside the gene matches. CDR3 size: 17 residues. The CDR3 is CASSSLALAGAPDTQYF. The CDR3 DNA sequence: TGCGCCAGCAGCTCGCTCGCCCTAGCGGGAGCACCAGATACGCAGTATTTT.

The rearrangement uses TRBV5-5 and TRBJ2-7, with 13 bases aligning to TRBD2. The CDR3 has 16 amino acids. Losses at the gene ends were 0 bases for V and 5 bases for J; bases not matched to a gene: 5. CDR1 and CDR2 from the germline V gene are SGHKS and YYEKEE (reference sequence). The CDR3 DNA reads TGTGCCAGCAGCTTGGGCCTTGGACTAGCGGGAGACGAGCAGTACTTC. It yields the protein CASSLGLGLAGDEQYF.